The 21 T cell receptor beta chains in this list originate from one sample, sequenced in a study of shared clonotypes between healthy human individuals. As defined, naive CD8 cells were CD45RO-negative and positively selected for CCR7, with terminally differentiated effector memory CD45RA+ cells excluded. Produced via immunoSEQ multiplex PCR; TCRdb's table is partial and in-frame only. The repertoire has under 2,000,000 clones, about 95% of them found once; the top ten carry around 1%. The sample comprised naive CD8+ T cells sorted from blood. The receptors stem from a young man in good health.

This chain uses TRBV5-4 with TRBJ2-7; perhaps TRBD1 as D (5 bases). Trimming left V 2 bases short and J 3 bases short, with 9 bases between. Germline CDR1 reads SGHNT; CDR2 reads YYREEE (reference sequence). The CDR3 covers 13 residues. The CDR3 spells CASSLGEFYEQYF. The CDR3 coding sequence is TGTGCCAGCAGCTTAGGGGAATTCTACGAGCAGTACTTC.

With regard to this clone: Other DNA variants within this sample encode the same CDR3. The genes are TRBV4-3 and TRBJ1-1, with D maybe TRBD1 (5 bases). Germline CDR1 is LGHNA and CDR2 is YSLEER. The CDR3 sequence is 15 residues long. V lost 0 bases and J 4 bases, leaving 12 bases between the germline ends. The CDR3 region has the DNA TGCGCCAGCAGCCAAGACCCCGGGGGAGGCACTGAAGCTTTCTTT. It specifies CASSQDPGGGTEAFF.

The rearrangement joins TRBV5-4 to TRBJ2-5; D is unclear. The CDR3 consists of 13 residues. The ends were cut back, 3 bases at V and 3 bases at J, with 9 bases in the middle. The germline CDR1 and CDR2 sequences are SGHNT and YYREEE (reference sequence). The chain's CDR3 is CASSYRGEETQYF. In DNA, the CDR3 is TGTGCCAGCAGCTATAGAGGCGAAGAGACCCAGTACTTC.

The chain joins TRBV19 to TRBJ2-5, with D possibly TRBD2 on 6 matching bases. The CDR3 is made up of 13 amino acids. Germline V gives CDR1 LNHDA, CDR2 SQIVND (reference sequence). The germline V and J ends were trimmed by 8 bases and 1 base, with 11 bases remaining between them. CDR3 nucleotide sequence: TGTGCCAGTCGGGGGTTCACCCAAGAGACCCAGTACTTC. Translation gives CASRGFTQETQYF.

This rearrangement joins TRBV7-8 to TRBJ2-1, with a weak D call TRBD1 (5 bases). The CDR3 totals 17 residues. Per germline, CDR1 SGHVS and CDR2 FQNEAQ. V was clipped by 1 base and J by 6 bases, with 19 bases between them. The CDR3 loop is CASSLDPWGSSSNEQFF. DNA for the CDR3: TGTGCCAGCAGCTTAGACCCCTGGGGCTCCTCATCCAATGAGCAGTTCTTC.

The rearrangement links TRBV6-5 to TRBJ2-5; no firm D call. This CDR3 contains 11 residues. Germline V gene sequence: CDR1 MNHEY, CDR2 SVGAGI. The V and J ends lost 1 base and 5 bases respectively, with 2 bases between them. The CDR3 reads CASSYYETQYF. DNA of the CDR3: TGTGCCAGCAGTTACTATGAGACCCAGTACTTC.

The chain recombines TRBV19 with TRBJ1-5; D call uncertain. The V end was cut by 3 bases, the J end by 0 bases, with 9 bases between. The V gene's germline CDR1 is LNHDA and CDR2 SQIVND (reference sequence). CDR3 length: 15 amino acids. Here the CDR3 DNA reads TGTGCCAGTAGTATGTACCTGATTAGCAATCAGCCCCAGCATTTT. It translates to CASSMYLISNQPQHF.

This clone was observed once. The chain is built from TRBV7-9 and TRBJ2-3; no firm D call. Deletions cut 4 bases from V and 0 bases from J, with 11 bases between. Germline values: CDR1 SEHNR, CDR2 FQNEAQ (reference sequence). The CDR3 spans 15 residues. The CDR3 loop reads CASSSGDPSTDTQYF. The DNA for the CDR3 is TGTGCCAGCAGCTCTGGCGACCCTAGCACAGATACGCAGTATTTT.

This sequence joins TRBV7-6 and TRBJ2-1; a possible D gene is TRBD1 (6 bases). From germline, CDR1 is SGHVS and CDR2 FNYEAQ. V was cut by 5 bases and J by 3 bases, with 14 bases left in between. The CDR3 spans 15 residues. The CDR3 spells CASSPFEGDYNEQFF. CDR3 nucleotides: TGTGCCAGCAGCCCTTTTGAGGGGGACTACAATGAGCAGTTCTTC.

This chain joins TRBV9 and TRBJ2-1; tentative D call: TRBD1 (5 bases). The CDR3 consists of 15 residues. Looked up from germline, CDR1 is SGDLS and CDR2 is YYNGEE. V lost 4 bases and J lost 0, with 11 bases in between. As DNA, the CDR3 is TGTGCCAGCAGCCCTGACAGAAGCTCCTACAATGAGCAGTTCTTC. Its protein is CASSPDRSSYNEQFF. Full variable domain (missing parts from reference TRBV9 and TRBJ2-1): DSGVTQTPKHLITATGQRVTLRCSPRSGDLSVYWYQQSLDQGLQFLIQYYNGEERAKGNILERFSAQQFPDLHSELNLSSLELGDSALYFCASSPDRSSYNEQFFGPGTRLTVL.

The CDR3 DNA is TGCGCCAGCAGCTTGTGGGGTTATGGAGCGGAGGACTACAATGAGCAGTTCTTC. This encodes CASSLWGYGAEDYNEQFF. The chain combines TRBV5-1 with TRBJ2-1; D is perhaps TRBD2 (5 bases). The germline V gene has CDR1 SGHRS and CDR2 YFSETQ. V lost 1 base and J 3 bases, leaving 20 bases between the germline ends. The length of the CDR3 is 18 residues.

The rearrangement joins TRBV6-5 to TRBJ1-2; tentatively, D is TRBD1 (5 bases). This CDR3 contains 13 residues. From germline, CDR1 is MNHEY and CDR2 SVGAGI. The V end was cut by 4 bases, the J end by 7 bases, with 13 bases between. The CDR3 DNA sequence: TGTGCCAGCAGTTCGGGAGGGGCACCTGGCTACACCTTC. Its translation: CASSSGGAPGYTF.

V gene TRBV19 combines with J gene TRBJ2-3; possibly TRBD1 for D (6 bases). The V and J ends lost 4 bases and 2 bases respectively, with 13 bases between them. The germline gives CDR1 LNHDA, CDR2 SQIVND (reference sequence). The CDR3 spans 15 residues. The CDR3 nucleotides are TGTGCCAGTAGTACAGACAGGAGCTACACAGATACGCAGTATTTT. Its protein product is CASSTDRSYTDTQYF. The full variable domain, its missing parts supplied by reference TRBV19 and TRBJ2-3, is DGGITQSPKYLFRKEGQNVTLSCEQNLNHDAMYWYRQDPGQGLRLIYYSQIVNDFQKGDIAEGYSVSREKKESFPLTVTSAQKNPTAFYLCASSTDRSYTDTQYFGPGTRLTVL.

Points on this clone: An end of the junction differs from the germline gene, which may be a read error. The chain recombines TRBV7-7 with TRBJ2-5, with 8 bases lining up with TRBD1. The CDR3 loop spans 15 amino acids. CDR1 and CDR2 (germline): SSHAT, FNYEAQ (reference sequence). The CDR3 DNA sequence: TGTGCTAGCAGCCCTCCTACAGGGGGCCAAGAGACCCAGTACTTC. It translates to CASSPPTGGQETQYF.

This clone was recorded only once. This rearrangement joins TRBV4-1 to TRBJ2-4; D not resolved. The germline V and J ends were trimmed by 0 bases and 15 bases, with 18 bases remaining between them. Germline CDR1 is MGHRA and CDR2 is YSYEKL. The CDR3 covers 14 residues. This chain's CDR3 is CASSQEGALAARYF. The CDR3 DNA follows: TGCGCCAGCAGCCAAGAAGGCGCCCTGGCGGCAAGGTACTTC.

CDR3 coding DNA: TGTGCCTGGAGTTTGGGACAGGGTAATGGCGAGCAGTACTTC. This codes for CAWSLGQGNGEQYF. The chain uses TRBV30 and TRBJ2-7; TRBD1 matches at 9 bases. J lost 6 bases, V lost 2 bases, and 8 bases had no gene match. Germline V lookup: CDR1 GTSNPN, CDR2 SVGIG (reference sequence). The CDR3 consists of 14 residues.

The J gene is TRBJ2-3, the V gene TRBV28, with D possibly TRBD2 on 6 matching bases. The germline V gene encodes CDR1 MDHEN and CDR2 SYDVKM. The V gene lost 1 base and the J gene lost 0 bases, with 8 bases spanning the gap. CDR3 length: 15 residues. CDR3 in amino acids: CASSLFRESTDTQYF. As DNA, the CDR3 is TGTGCCAGCAGTTTATTCCGGGAGAGCACAGATACGCAGTATTTT.

This clone was counted only a few times. This sample includes further DNA sequences coding for the same CDR3. The CDR3: CASSLGQSYEQYF. The CDR3 DNA reads as TGTGCCAGCAGTTTAGGGCAGTCCTACGAGCAGTACTTC. The V and J genes are TRBV27 and TRBJ2-7; D is uncertain. V was shortened by 2 bases and J by 1 base, with 6 bases between the two germline ends. Germline CDR1 is MNHEY and CDR2 is SMNVEV (reference sequence). This CDR3 is built from 13 residues.

To note about this clone: Distinct nucleotide sequences in the sample also encode this CDR3. The rearrangement links TRBV27 to TRBJ2-7; D might be TRBD1 or TRBD2, each matching 6 bases. Germline loops: CDR1 MNHEY, CDR2 SMNVEV (reference sequence). The CDR3 sequence is 14 residues long. Trimming removed 3 bases at V and 2 bases at J, with 11 bases between. This chain's CDR3 is CASSLGGHTYEQYF. In DNA, the CDR3 is TGTGCCAGCAGTTTGGGGGGACATACCTACGAGCAGTACTTC.

This rearrangement joins TRBV30 to TRBJ2-1; 11 bases are shared with TRBD2. The trim removed 5 bases at V and 2 bases at J, leaving 2 bases unmatched. The V gene's germline CDR1 is GTSNPN and CDR2 SVGIG (reference sequence). The CDR3 runs 14 residues. The CDR3 reads CAWDSGRAYNEQFF. The CDR3 DNA reads as TGTGCCTGGGATAGCGGGAGGGCCTACAATGAGCAGTTCTTC.

A remark on this clone: This sample includes further DNA sequences coding for the same CDR3. V gene TRBV5-1 combines with J gene TRBJ2-7; D is unclear. Germline loops: CDR1 SGHRS, CDR2 YFSETQ. Trimming took 2 bases from V and 3 from J, leaving 9 bases between them. The CDR3 length is 13 residues. CDR3 coding DNA: TGCGCCAGCAGCTTAGGACGGAACTACGAGCAGTACTTC. Translated, it gives CASSLGRNYEQYF.